A single sample gave rise to the 30 T cell receptor beta chains below, sequenced in a study of blood T cell repertoires in COVID-19. The protocol was immunoSEQ multiplex PCR, while the TCRdb copy is restricted to in-frame clones and leaves out a portion. Of 180,000 or so clones in the sample, over 75% were seen once. What was sequenced was PBMCs or T cells enriched from blood (not recorded which). These receptors came from a man between 45 and 60 years old who had recovered from COVID-19.

This sequence joins TRBV7-9 and TRBJ2-2; TRBD1 agrees at 7 bases. There are 15 residues in the CDR3. Losses at the gene ends were 5 bases for V and 2 bases for J; bases not matched to a gene: 5. Looked up from germline, CDR1 is SEHNR and CDR2 is FQNEAQ (reference sequence). The chain's CDR3 is CASSPGQSNTGELFF. As DNA, the CDR3 is TGTGCCAGCAGCCCGGGACAGAGTAACACCGGGGAGCTGTTTTTT.

This clone occurred a few times. The CDR3 region is CASSQRDRDYEQYF. DNA of the CDR3: TGTGCCAGCAGCCAGCGGGACAGGGACTACGAGCAGTACTTC. The chain couples TRBV3-1 (or the pseudogene TRBV3-2) to TRBJ2-7, with 9 nucleotides matching TRBD1. Losses at the gene ends were 3 bases for V and 3 bases for J; bases not matched to a gene: 3. Germline V gives CDR1 LGHDT, CDR2 YNNKEL (reference sequence). This CDR3 region has 14 residues.

The chain combines TRBV18 with TRBJ1-1; D unresolved. The V end was cut by 1 base, the J end by 5 bases, with 8 bases between. The CDR3 has 13 residues. The germline V gene has CDR1 KGHSH and CDR2 LQKENI. CDR3 loop: CASSPLPGTEAFF. CDR3 sequence (DNA): TGTGCCAGCTCACCACTCCCGGGGACTGAAGCTTTCTTT.

This chain uses TRBV28 with TRBJ2-7, with 10 bases aligning to TRBD2. V shed 8 bases, J shed 4 bases, and the junction held 5 bases outside the gene matches. The CDR3 has 13 residues. The germline V gene encodes CDR1 MDHEN and CDR2 SYDVKM. CDR3 protein: CASASLAGYEQYF. CDR3 nucleotide sequence: TGTGCCAGCGCTTCACTAGCGGGATACGAGCAGTACTTC.

This sequence joins TRBV5-5 and TRBJ2-7, with D maybe TRBD2 (5 bases). The CDR3 is made up of 15 amino acids. Germline V gene lookup returns CDR1 SGHKS and CDR2 YYEKEE (reference sequence). Trimming stripped 0 bases from V and 3 bases from J, with 13 bases between. This CDR3 reads CASSLVAGGYYEQYF. For the CDR3, the DNA is TGTGCCAGCAGCTTGGTGGCCGGAGGTTACTACGAGCAGTACTTC.

This chain links TRBV4-2 with TRBJ1-5; D not certain. The germline V and J ends were trimmed by 0 bases and 1 base, with 7 bases remaining between them. CDR1 is LGHNA, CDR2 YNFKEQ, per germline. The length of the CDR3 is 15 residues. The CDR3 is CASSQDPASNQPQHF. CDR3 in DNA: TGTGCCAGCAGCCAAGATCCAGCGAGCAATCAGCCCCAGCATTTT.

The V call is TRBV6-5, the J call TRBJ2-2; D might be TRBD2 (5 bases). The V end lost 6 bases, the J end lost 6 bases, and 17 bases lay between the germline ends. Per germline, CDR1 MNHEY and CDR2 SVGAGI. The CDR3 is made up of 15 amino acids. CDR3 DNA: TGTGCCAGCAGCCCAAACACCGGAGGCCCCGGGGAGCTGTTTTTT. It translates to CASSPNTGGPGELFF.

This rearrangement joins TRBV14 to TRBJ2-7, with 7 bases matching TRBD2. Germline CDR1 and CDR2: SGHDN and FVKESK. Trimming at V came to 1 base and at J to 4 bases, leaving 7 bases not matched to a gene. This CDR3 contains 15 residues. For the CDR3, the DNA is TGTGCCAGCAGCCAAGGGGCGGGAGAGTCTTACGAGCAGTACTTC. Translation gives CASSQGAGESYEQYF.

The rearrangement uses TRBV3-1 (or the pseudogene TRBV3-2) and TRBJ1-1, with D maybe TRBD1 (6 bases). The CDR3 has 16 residues. Trimming pared 7 bases from V and 1 base from J, leaving 19 bases between. Per the germline V gene, CDR1 is LGHDT and CDR2 is YNNKEL (reference sequence). The DNA of the CDR3 is TGTGCCAGCACTAAAGGGGGTATGGTAAGGAACACTGAAGCTTTCTTT. It codes for CASTKGGMVRNTEAFF.

This rearrangement joins TRBV28 to TRBJ1-5; TRBD1 agrees at 8 bases. This CDR3 spans 13 amino acids. Germline values: CDR1 MDHEN, CDR2 SYDVKM. V gave up 5 bases and J gave up 6 bases; unmatched junction bases: 3. The CDR3 DNA reads TGTGCCAGCAGTCCAGGGGGCACTCAGCCCCAGCATTTT. It is translated as CASSPGGTQPQHF.

The V call is TRBV27, the J call TRBJ1-6; no definite D call. The germline CDR1 and CDR2 sequences are MNHEY and SMNVEV (reference sequence). The CDR3 totals 14 residues. V lost 1 base and J lost 10, with 11 bases in between. CDR3 sequence: CASSLWRVESPLHF. The DNA for the CDR3 is TGTGCCAGCAGTTTATGGAGGGTAGAGTCACCCCTCCACTTT.

This clone was seen only a few times. The chain carries TRBV9 and TRBJ2-3; 9 nucleotides align to TRBD2. This CDR3 spans 16 amino acids. V dropped 4 bases and J dropped 1; count of bases not matched to a gene: 7. Germline lookup yields CDR1 SGDLS and CDR2 YYNGEE. This CDR3 reads CASSPHRTSGTDTQYF. The DNA of the CDR3 is TGTGCCAGCAGCCCTCACCGGACTAGCGGCACAGATACGCAGTATTTT. Using reference TRBV9 and TRBJ2-3 for the parts outside the CDR3, the full variable domain is DSGVTQTPKHLITATGQRVTLRCSPRSGDLSVYWYQQSLDQGLQFLIQYYNGEERAKGNILERFSAQQFPDLHSELNLSSLELGDSALYFCASSPHRTSGTDTQYFGPGTRLTVL.

J is TRBJ1-2 and V is TRBV11-2; D is uncertain. Germline loops: CDR1 SGHAT, CDR2 FQNNGV. The CDR3 length is 13 residues. The V end lost 2 bases, the J end lost 3 bases, and 7 bases lay between the germline ends. CDR3 sequence: CASSLSRDYGYTF. The CDR3 region has the DNA TGTGCCAGCAGCTTAAGCCGAGACTATGGCTACACCTTC.

The CDR3 bases are TGTGCCAGCAGCTCGCGGACAGATCCTTCCTATGGCTACACCTTC. Encoded protein: CASSSRTDPSYGYTF. This chain uses TRBV11-1 with TRBJ1-2; the D gene is possibly TRBD1 (6 bases). CDR1 and CDR2 from the germline V gene are SGHAT and FQDESV (reference sequence). V lost 4 bases to trimming and J lost 4 bases, with 16 bases between them. This CDR3 spans 15 amino acids.

The V call is TRBV5-8, the J call TRBJ1-5; D perhaps matches TRBD1 (6 bases). V was pared by 2 bases and J by 4 bases, with 13 bases between. The CDR3 covers 15 residues. The germline V gene encodes CDR1 SGHTS and CDR2 YDEGEE. The CDR3 loop is CASSFMLGGNQPQHF. CDR3 nucleotide sequence: TGTGCCAGCAGCTTTATGTTAGGGGGAAATCAGCCCCAGCATTTT.

The genes are TRBV24-1 and TRBJ2-5; 8 bases fit TRBD2. The CDR3 loop spans 16 amino acids. Germline CDR1 and CDR2: KGHDR and SFDVKD. Unmatched junction bases numbered 8, after V lost 2 bases and J lost 4 bases. The CDR3 region is CATSDSGGRWGETQYF. The CDR3, as DNA: TGTGCCACCAGTGATTCGGGAGGGCGGTGGGGAGAGACCCAGTACTTC.

This clone occurred once. J is TRBJ2-7 and V is TRBV15; 11 bases agree with TRBD1. The V gene's germline CDR1 is LNHNV and CDR2 YYDKDF (reference sequence). The CDR3 contains 15 residues. The ends lost 2 bases at V and 3 bases at J; junction bases unmatched: 3. The CDR3, as DNA: TGTGCCACCAGCAGACCCGGGACAGGGGGCTACGAGCAGTACTTC. This translates into CATSRPGTGGYEQYF. Filled out from reference TRBV15 and TRBJ2-7, the complete variable domain reads DAMVIQNPRYQVTQFGKPVTLSCSQTLNHNVMYWYQQKSSQAPKLLFHYYDKDFNNEADTPDNFQSRRPNTSFCFLDIRSPGLGDTAMYLCATSRPGTGGYEQYFGPGTRLTVT.

This chain connects TRBV18 to TRBJ1-4, with TRBD1 identical over 10 bases. The CDR3 spans 14 residues. V lost 6 bases to trimming and J lost 7 bases; unmatched junction nucleotides: 5. Germline CDR1 is KGHSH and CDR2 is LQKENI. The CDR3 spells CASSLDRGLEKLFF. The CDR3 region has the DNA TGTGCCAGCTCCTTAGACAGGGGGCTTGAAAAACTGTTTTTT.

The chain is built from TRBV2 and TRBJ2-1, with unresolved D. V was cut by 5 bases and J by 2 bases, with 19 bases left in between. The germline CDR1 and CDR2 sequences are SNHLY and FYNNEI. The CDR3 runs 17 residues. As DNA, the CDR3 is TGTGCCAGCAGTCAGGAAAAGTTCGTATCAGCCTACAATGAGCAGTTCTTC. It yields the protein CASSQEKFVSAYNEQFF.

The V and J genes are TRBV6-1 and TRBJ2-7; the D gene is possibly TRBD2 (6 bases). The germline CDR1 and CDR2 sequences are MNHNS and SASEGT. The V gene lost 3 bases and the J gene lost 0 bases, with 12 bases spanning the gap. This CDR3 spans 15 amino acids. Written as DNA, the CDR3 is TGTGCCAGCAGTGACCTTAGCGGAACCTCCTACGAGCAGTACTTC. Protein sequence: CASSDLSGTSYEQYF.

This clone was detected only once. The gene calls are TRBV19 and TRBJ2-3, with TRBD2 matching over 7 bases. CDR3 size: 14 residues. Germline trimming cut 11 bases from V and 6 bases from J; bases unmatched to any gene: 14. From germline, CDR1 is LNHDA and CDR2 SQIVND (reference sequence). The CDR3 DNA follows: TGTGCCTCAAGGCCGGGGGGTGGTGTGGATACGCAGTATTTT. Amino acid sequence: CASRPGGGVDTQYF.

The chain carries TRBV30 and TRBJ2-7, with D tentatively TRBD2 (6 bases). Germline V lookup: CDR1 GTSNPN, CDR2 SVGIG (reference sequence). V was shortened by 0 bases and J by 6 bases, with 15 bases between the two germline ends. The CDR3 is 14 residues long. CDR3 DNA sequence: TGTGCCTGGAGTGTAGAGGGGAGGTCGGCCGAGCAGTACTTC. This gives the protein CAWSVEGRSAEQYF.

This sequence joins TRBV19 and TRBJ1-5; D is undetermined. V gave up 1 base and J gave up 6 bases, with 7 bases separating them. The germline CDR1 and CDR2 sequences are LNHDA and SQIVND (reference sequence). This CDR3 spans 13 amino acids. The CDR3 DNA sequence: TGTGCCAGTAGTATAGTAGGCGGTCAGCCCCAGCATTTT. Its translation is CASSIVGGQPQHF.

The chain employs TRBV11-1 and TRBJ2-7; 8 nucleotides match TRBD1. Germline assignment: CDR1 SGHAT and CDR2 FQDESV (reference sequence). CDR3 length: 16 residues. The ends lost 2 bases at V and 2 bases at J; junction bases unmatched: 8. CDR3 nucleotide sequence: TGTGCCAGCAGCTTAAGTCAAGGACAGGGCACCTACGAGCAGTACTTC. Translating it yields CASSLSQGQGTYEQYF.

The genes are TRBV4-1 and TRBJ2-7, with 7 bases that match TRBD1. The trim removed 4 bases at V and 2 bases at J, leaving 8 bases unmatched. The CDR3 consists of 15 residues. Germline CDR1 and CDR2: MGHRA and YSYEKL. The CDR3 loop reads CASSPDREWAYEQYF. CDR3 sequence (DNA): TGCGCCAGCAGCCCCGACAGGGAGTGGGCCTACGAGCAGTACTTC.

V gene TRBV7-9 combines with J gene TRBJ1-1; 9 bases line up with TRBD1. Unmatched junction bases numbered 4, after V lost 5 bases and J lost 6 bases. The CDR3 has 13 amino acids. In germline, CDR1 is SEHNR, CDR2 FQNEAQ (reference sequence). The CDR3 loop reads CASSEDRGSEAFF. In nucleotides, the CDR3 is TGTGCCAGCAGCGAGGACAGGGGATCTGAAGCTTTCTTT.

This clone was recorded only once. This chain joins TRBV2 and TRBJ2-5; 9 bases match TRBD2. This CDR3 comprises 15 residues. Germline lookup yields CDR1 SNHLY and CDR2 FYNNEI. The V and J ends lost 7 bases and 1 base, in that order; junction bases with no gene match: 7. The CDR3 region has the DNA TGTGCCAGCAACACAGGCGGGGGGGGCCAAGAGACCCAGTACTTC. Amino acid sequence: CASNTGGGGQETQYF.

The chain links TRBV18 to TRBJ1-4; D remains ambiguous. Trimming stripped 6 bases from V and 8 bases from J, with 13 bases between. The CDR3 has 13 amino acids. Germline V CDR1 and CDR2: KGHSH, LQKENI. The CDR3 DNA reads TGTGCCAGCTCGGCTGGACTACAAGAAAAACTGTTTTTT. Amino acid sequence: CASSAGLQEKLFF.

The J gene is TRBJ2-1, the V gene TRBV7-9, with 10 bases that match TRBD2. Germline trimming cut 4 bases from V and 8 bases from J; bases unmatched to any gene: 8. There are 15 residues in the CDR3. Germline V gene data show CDR1 as SEHNR and CDR2 as FQNEAQ (reference sequence). CDR3 nucleotides: TGTGCCAGCAGCTCGCTAGCGGGGGCTGAGGATGAGCAGTTCTTC. Translating it yields CASSSLAGAEDEQFF.

The V call is TRBV28, the J call TRBJ2-7; 12 nucleotides align to TRBD1. The germline V gene encodes CDR1 MDHEN and CDR2 SYDVKM. This CDR3 spans 18 amino acids. V lost 7 bases and J lost 0; bases outside the gene matches: 13. CDR3 loop: CASTSGTGGPLASYEQYF. In nucleotides, the CDR3 is TGTGCCAGCACCTCCGGGACAGGGGGCCCCCTTGCCTCCTACGAGCAGTACTTC.